This record concerns one T cell receptor (beta chain) sequence. This clonotype was found many times. Its antigen is unknown. No qualities accompany the bases; no much larger clone lies one base away. The CDR3 runs 12 residues from the cysteine to the phenylalanine. Only CDR3 DNA remains: 36 bases, in frame from the first base. Relative to germline, V is 6 bases shorter and J is 7 bases shorter, with 10 bases between their ends. Sequencing relied on an Illumina HiSeq 1500. TCRdb reworked the public reads: Q25 trimming with fastp, MiXCR clone assembly, productive beta chains retained. All rows with the same CDR3 protein become a single entry with the most common DNA and genes. Recorded for this sample are almost 500,000 distinct CDR3 sequences; 11% of them occurred a single time. The ten largest account for about 10% of the sample. This record belongs to a study of T cell repertoires in cytomegalovirus infection (dated by TCRdb to between 2018 and 2020). As for the study more broadly: Donor HLA type was relevant to the analysis, because carriage of CMV infection together with the matching HLA type was indicated by public TCR beta signatures.

Broader findings and caveats from the paper: Cumulative frequency of public TCR beta family members discriminated carriers of CMV infection plus the relevant HLA type in this cohort and an independent approximately 400-donor cohort. In the ex vivo response, HLA-C-restricted CMV-specific TCR beta clonotypes were dominant, and in two of eight donors the single most frequent clonotype came from this HLA-C-restricted group.

The sample taken for sequencing was PBMCs. The rearranged chain carries TRBV12-3 or TRBV12-4 and TRBJ2-1, and the D gene may be TRBD2, 6 bases matching. This clonotype originated in a human donor in good health (CMV status not recorded). Some clones in this sample may be carry-over from other donors' samples. The CDR3 is CASRYSGNEQFF. The nucleotide sequence reads TGTGCCAGCAGATATAGCGGAAATGAGCAGTTCTTC.